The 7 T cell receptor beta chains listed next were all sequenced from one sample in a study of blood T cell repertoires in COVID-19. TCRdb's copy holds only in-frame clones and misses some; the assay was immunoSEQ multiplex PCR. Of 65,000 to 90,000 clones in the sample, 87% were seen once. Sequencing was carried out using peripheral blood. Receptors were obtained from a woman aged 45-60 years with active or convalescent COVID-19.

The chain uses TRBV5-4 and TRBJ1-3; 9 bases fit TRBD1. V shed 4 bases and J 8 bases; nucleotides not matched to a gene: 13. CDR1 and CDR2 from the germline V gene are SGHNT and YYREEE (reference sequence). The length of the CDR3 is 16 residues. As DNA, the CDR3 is TGTGCCAGCAGCGTAGCCAACAGGGGGCCCGTTGACACCATATATTTT. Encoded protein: CASSVANRGPVDTIYF.

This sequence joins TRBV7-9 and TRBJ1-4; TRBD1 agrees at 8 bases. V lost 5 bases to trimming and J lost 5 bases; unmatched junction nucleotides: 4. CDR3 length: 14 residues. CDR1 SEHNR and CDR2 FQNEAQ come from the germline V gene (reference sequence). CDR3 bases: TGTGCCAGCAGCCCAGGACAGGGAAATGAAAAACTGTTTTTT. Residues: CASSPGQGNEKLFF.

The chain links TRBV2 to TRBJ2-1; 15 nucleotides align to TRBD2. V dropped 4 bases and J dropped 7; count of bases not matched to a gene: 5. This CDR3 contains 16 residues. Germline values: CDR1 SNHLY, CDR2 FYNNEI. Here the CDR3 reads CASSGTSGGASNEQFF. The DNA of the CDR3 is TGTGCCAGCAGTGGGACTAGCGGGGGGGCAAGTAATGAGCAGTTCTTC.

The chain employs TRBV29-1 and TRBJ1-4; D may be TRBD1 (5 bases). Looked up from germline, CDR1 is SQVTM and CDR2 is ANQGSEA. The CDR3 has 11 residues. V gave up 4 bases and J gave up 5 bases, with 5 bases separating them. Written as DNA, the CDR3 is TGCAGCGTTGGACAGAATGAAAAACTGTTTTTT. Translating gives CSVGQNEKLFF. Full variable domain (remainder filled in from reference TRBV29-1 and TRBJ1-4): SAVISQKPSRDICQRGTSLTIQCQVDSQVTMMFWYRQQPGQSLTLIATANQGSEATYESGFVIDKFPISRPNLTFSTLTVSNMSPEDSSIYLCSVGQNEKLFFGSGTQLSVL.

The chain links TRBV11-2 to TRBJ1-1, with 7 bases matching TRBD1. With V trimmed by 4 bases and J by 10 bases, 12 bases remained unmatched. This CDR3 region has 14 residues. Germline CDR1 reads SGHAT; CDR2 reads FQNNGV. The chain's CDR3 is CASSSPGQPLTAFF. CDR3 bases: TGTGCCAGCAGCTCTCCGGGACAGCCCTTGACAGCTTTCTTT. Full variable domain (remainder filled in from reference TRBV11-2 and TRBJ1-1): EAGVAQSPRYKIIEKRQSVAFWCNPISGHATLYWYQQILGQGPKLLIQFQNNGVVDDSQLPKDRFSAERLKGVDSTLKIQPAKLEDSAVYLCASSSPGQPLTAFFGQGTRLTVV.

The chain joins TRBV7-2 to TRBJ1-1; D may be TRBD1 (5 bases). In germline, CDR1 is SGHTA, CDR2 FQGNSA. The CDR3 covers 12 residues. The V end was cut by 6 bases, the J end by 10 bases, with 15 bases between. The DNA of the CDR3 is TGTGCCAGCAGACAAAGGGGAGGCAGAGCTTTCTTT. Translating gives CASRQRGGRAFF.

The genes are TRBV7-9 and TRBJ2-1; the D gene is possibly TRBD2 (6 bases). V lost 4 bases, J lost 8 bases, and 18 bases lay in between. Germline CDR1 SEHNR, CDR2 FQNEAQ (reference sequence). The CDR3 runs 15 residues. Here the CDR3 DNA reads TGTGCCAGCAGCTCGGCTCACGGGGGTAGGGATGAGCAGTTCTTC. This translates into CASSSAHGGRDEQFF.